The sequence of this T cell receptor beta chain was determined in a study of T cell responses to AZD1222 COVID-19 vaccine. Overall study context: Second-dose schedules of about 4 or about 12 weeks were combined.

Sequencing used immunoSEQ multiplex PCR; TCRdb keeps in-frame clones, though not all of them. The sample lists fewer than 120,000 clones, around 82% occurring once. With 2 bases removed from V and 7 bases from J, the gap between germline ends came to 8 bases. The CDR3 loop spans 13 amino acids. The germline V gene has CDR1 SGHTA and CDR2 FQGTGA. Points from the study as a whole: The span of vaccine-associated CD4 TCRs extended across spike, with dominance at 160-218 and 743-854.

This clone was counted a few times. Its antigen is currently unknown. This sequence originates from an adult in good health. This chain connects TRBV7-3 to TRBJ2-2; a possible D gene is TRBD2 (5 bases). Here the sequenced sample was peripheral blood, taken on day 0 of AZD1222 vaccination. The CDR3 here is CASSLGTSGELFF. In nucleotides, the CDR3 is TGTGCCAGCAGCTTAGGTACTAGCGGGGAGCTGTTTTTT.